This T cell receptor beta chain was sequenced during a study of prognosis after radiotherapy for stage I lung cancer. Across the whole study: The patients included about 15 who had newly diagnosed primary stage I lung tumors, along with roughly 5 others who had oligometastatic NSCLC after their primary tumor had been surgically resected.

TCR beta CDR3 was amplified from genomic DNA by two-round multiplex PCR. Round one of PCR was performed, and it used primers specific to each TRBV and TRBJ gene. TCRdb reprocessed the multiplex PCR reads via MiXCR and lists one record per CDR3 protein. The sample includes around 13,000 distinct CDR3 sequences, 43% of them seen just once. V was cut by 6 bases and J by 3 bases, with 21 bases left in between. CDR1 and CDR2 (germline): DFQATT, SNEGSKA (reference sequence). The CDR3 runs 15 residues. The V call is TRBV20-1, the J call TRBJ2-7; weak D call: TRBD1 (5 bases). The sample was PBMCs, taken before or after stereotactic body radiation therapy (not recorded which). The TCR comes from a donor over 45 with non-small cell lung cancer. As DNA, the CDR3 is TGCAGTGCCCCTTCCGACAGAGAGGATCGCTACGAGCAGTACTTC. Its translation is CSAPSDREDRYEQYF.